This T cell receptor (beta chain) was identified in a study of T-cell reconstitution after alpha-beta-depleted transplantation in children. Study findings and constraints: Hyperexpanded clones declined; after one year, newly produced T cells mostly supplied diversity.

Library preparation (for TCRbeta) was performed with unique molecular identifiers. TCRdb called the PCR reads again in MiXCR, with one record for every CDR3 protein. The table records some 440,000 distinct CDR3 sequences, around 15% of them present only once. The CDR3 spans 17 residues. Germline assignment: CDR1 SGHRS and CDR2 YFSETQ. V was clipped by 4 bases and J by 0 bases, with 18 bases between them. A few counts support this clonotype. Its antigen is currently unknown. The TCR was taken from a boy in the first two years of life who had a stem cell transplant for Wiskott-Aldrich syndrome, so the T cells may come from the graft donor. This material consisted of PBMCs, mostly from graft donor cells, taken 360 days after TCRalphabeta/CD19-depleted stem cell transplant. The chain links TRBV5-1 to TRBJ2-3; D may be TRBD1 (5 bases). The DNA of the CDR3 is TGCGCCAGCAGCACATACACAGGAGCCACTAGCACAGATACGCAGTATTTT. Its translation is CASSTYTGATSTDTQYF.